The clone carrying this TCR beta chain has only a few counts. The antigen remains undetermined. Some clones are missing from TCRdb's copy, which holds only in-frame ones; the method was immunoSEQ multiplex PCR. The sample shows under 200,000 clones, roughly 90% of them seen only once. Trimming took off 1 base at V and 7 bases at J, with 11 bases between the two ends. There are 13 residues in the CDR3. Looked up from germline, CDR1 is MGHRA and CDR2 is YSYEKL. This entry comes from a study of T cell responses to AZD1222 COVID-19 vaccine. Study observations and caveats: Baseline antibody screening turned up just 6 or 7 seropositive AZD1222 recipients.

This receptor was taken from an adult in good health. The chain joins TRBV4-1 to TRBJ2-7, with no clear D. The specimen was peripheral blood, collected on day 0 of AZD1222 vaccination. The CDR3 DNA follows: TGCGCCAGCAGCCAAGGCGGAACTACGGAGCAGTACTTC. Its protein is CASSQGGTTEQYF.